Listed below are T cell receptor beta chains from one sample, sequenced in a study of cytomegalovirus exposure and HLA in healthy donors. TCRdb's table, derived via immunoSEQ multiplex PCR, lists solely in-frame clones and lacks some. The sample carries about 150,000 clones, more than 60% recorded once. Sequencing was carried out using PBMCs. These receptors all come from a woman in her thirties in good health and CMV-seronegative. CDR3s leave out the opening cysteine and the closing phenylalanine or tryptophan. Some rows have no size entry. The others give once, few or many, or a class for an expanded clone.

clone_size | j_call | v_call | cdr3_aa
. | TRBJ2-4 | TRBV5-1 | ASSLGAGAKNIQY
. | TRBJ2-5 | TRBV7-6 | ASSLPGETQY
. | TRBJ2-3 | TRBV5-4 | ASSLREGADTQY
once | TRBJ1-1 | TRBV19 | ASSTRGLNTEAF
. | TRBJ2-3 | TRBV5-1 | ASSGSGRSTDTQY
once | TRBJ1-1 | TRBV6-1 | ASNGDRGSGTEAF
. | TRBJ1-5 | TRBV30 | AWSSRTGAGGNQPQH
. | TRBJ2-7 | TRBV2 | ASSVQGEQY
few | TRBJ2-2 | TRBV6-6 | ASSRPGVNTGELF
. | TRBJ1-6 | TRBV2 | ASSAGGNSPLH
. | TRBJ1-5 | TRBV5-4 | ASSLDGSTTLQH
. | TRBJ1-3 | TRBV5-6 | ASSLTGASSGNTIY
. | TRBJ2-1 | TRBV27 | ASSPYPSGAINEQF
once | TRBJ2-1 | TRBV10-3 | ATMLGRLAGVNNEQF
. | TRBJ2-5 | TRBV5-1 | ASSLARSSGGELQETQY
few | TRBJ2-1 | TRBV18 | ASSLRTGYEQF